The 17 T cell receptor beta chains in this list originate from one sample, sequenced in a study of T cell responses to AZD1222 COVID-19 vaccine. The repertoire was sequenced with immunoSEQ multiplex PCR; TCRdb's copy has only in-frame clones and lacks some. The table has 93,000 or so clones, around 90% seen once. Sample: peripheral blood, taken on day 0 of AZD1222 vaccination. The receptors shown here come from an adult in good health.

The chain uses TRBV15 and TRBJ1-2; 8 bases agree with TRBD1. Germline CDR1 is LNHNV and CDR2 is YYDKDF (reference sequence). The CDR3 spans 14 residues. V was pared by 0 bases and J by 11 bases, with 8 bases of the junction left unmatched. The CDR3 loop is CATSRDRTGRRYTF. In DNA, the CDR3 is TGTGCCACCAGCAGAGATCGGACAGGGAGGAGGTACACCTTC.

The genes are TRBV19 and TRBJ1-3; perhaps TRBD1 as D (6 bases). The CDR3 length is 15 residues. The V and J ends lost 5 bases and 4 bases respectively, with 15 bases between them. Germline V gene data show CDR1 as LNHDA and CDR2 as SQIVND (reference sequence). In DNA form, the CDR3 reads TGTGCCAGTAGTTTCCCCCTCAGGGGAGGAAACACCATATATTTT. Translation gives CASSFPLRGGNTIYF.

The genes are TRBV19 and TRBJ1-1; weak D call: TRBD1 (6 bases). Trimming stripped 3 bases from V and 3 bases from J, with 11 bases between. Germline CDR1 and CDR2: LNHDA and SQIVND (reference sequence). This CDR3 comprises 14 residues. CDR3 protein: CASSMGRGYTEAFF. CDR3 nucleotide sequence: TGTGCCAGTAGTATGGGCAGGGGTTACACTGAAGCTTTCTTT.

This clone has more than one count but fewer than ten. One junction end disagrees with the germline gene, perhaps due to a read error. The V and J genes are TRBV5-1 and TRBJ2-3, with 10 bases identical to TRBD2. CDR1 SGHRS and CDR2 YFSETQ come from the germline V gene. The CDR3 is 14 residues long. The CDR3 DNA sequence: TGCGCCAGCTGCTTAGCGGGGGGTATGGATACGCAGTATTTT. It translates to CASCLAGGMDTQYF.

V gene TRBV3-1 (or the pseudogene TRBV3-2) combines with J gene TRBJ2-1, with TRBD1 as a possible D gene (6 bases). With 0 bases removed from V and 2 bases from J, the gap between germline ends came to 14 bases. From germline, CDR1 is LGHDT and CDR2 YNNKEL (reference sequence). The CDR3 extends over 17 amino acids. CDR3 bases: TGTGCCAGCAGCCAAGAGCCAGGCAGGGGTACCTACAATGAGCAGTTCTTC. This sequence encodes CASSQEPGRGTYNEQFF.

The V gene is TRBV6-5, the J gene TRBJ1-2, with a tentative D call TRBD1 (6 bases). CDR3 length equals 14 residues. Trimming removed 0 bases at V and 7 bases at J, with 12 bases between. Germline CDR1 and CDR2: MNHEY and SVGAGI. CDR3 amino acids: CASSYSAGVLGYTF. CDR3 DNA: TGTGCCAGCAGTTACTCGGCAGGGGTCCTTGGCTACACCTTC.

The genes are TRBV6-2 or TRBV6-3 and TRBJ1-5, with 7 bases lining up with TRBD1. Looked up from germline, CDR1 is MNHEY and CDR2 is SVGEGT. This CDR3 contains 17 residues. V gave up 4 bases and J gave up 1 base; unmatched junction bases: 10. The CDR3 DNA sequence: TGTGCCAGCAGTTCTCGACAGGGAGTTTCGAGCAATCAGCCCCAGCATTTT. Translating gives CASSSRQGVSSNQPQHF.

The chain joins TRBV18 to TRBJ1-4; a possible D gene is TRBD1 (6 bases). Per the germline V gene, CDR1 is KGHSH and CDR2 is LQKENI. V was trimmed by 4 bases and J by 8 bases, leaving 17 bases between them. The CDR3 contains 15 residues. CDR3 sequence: CASSRRQATGEKLFF. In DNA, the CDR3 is TGTGCCAGCTCACGAAGACAGGCCACCGGGGAAAAACTGTTTTTT.

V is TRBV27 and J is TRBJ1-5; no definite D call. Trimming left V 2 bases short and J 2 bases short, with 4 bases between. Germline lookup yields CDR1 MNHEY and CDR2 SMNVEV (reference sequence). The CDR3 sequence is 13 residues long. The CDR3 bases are TGTGCCAGCAGTTTACAGCGCAATCAGCCCCAGCATTTT. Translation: CASSLQRNQPQHF.

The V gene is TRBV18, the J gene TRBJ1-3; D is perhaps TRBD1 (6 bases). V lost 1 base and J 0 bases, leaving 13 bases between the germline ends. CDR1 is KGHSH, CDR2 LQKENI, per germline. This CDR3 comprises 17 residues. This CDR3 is CASSPLPQGSSGNTIYF. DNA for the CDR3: TGTGCCAGCTCACCACTTCCGCAGGGGTCCTCTGGAAACACCATATATTTT.

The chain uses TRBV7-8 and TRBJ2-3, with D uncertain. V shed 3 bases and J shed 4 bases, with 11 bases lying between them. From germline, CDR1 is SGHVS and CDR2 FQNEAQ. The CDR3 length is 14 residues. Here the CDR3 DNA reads TGTGCCAGCAGCTTCCCGAATAATGCAGATACGCAGTATTTT. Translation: CASSFPNNADTQYF.

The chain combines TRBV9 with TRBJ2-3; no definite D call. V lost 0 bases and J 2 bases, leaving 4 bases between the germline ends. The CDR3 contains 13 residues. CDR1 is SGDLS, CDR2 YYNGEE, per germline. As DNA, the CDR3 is TGTGCCAGCAGCGTAGCAGTCACAGATACGCAGTATTTT. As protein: CASSVAVTDTQYF. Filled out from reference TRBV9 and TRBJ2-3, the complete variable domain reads DSGVTQTPKHLITATGQRVTLRCSPRSGDLSVYWYQQSLDQGLQFLIQYYNGEERAKGNILERFSAQQFPDLHSELNLSSLELGDSALYFCASSVAVTDTQYFGPGTRLTVL.

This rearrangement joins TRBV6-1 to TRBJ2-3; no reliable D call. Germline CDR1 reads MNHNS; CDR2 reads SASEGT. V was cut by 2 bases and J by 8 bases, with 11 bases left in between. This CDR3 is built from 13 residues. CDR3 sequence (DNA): TGTGCCAGCAGTGAACGGCGAGCCGGTACGCAGTATTTT. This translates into CASSERRAGTQYF.

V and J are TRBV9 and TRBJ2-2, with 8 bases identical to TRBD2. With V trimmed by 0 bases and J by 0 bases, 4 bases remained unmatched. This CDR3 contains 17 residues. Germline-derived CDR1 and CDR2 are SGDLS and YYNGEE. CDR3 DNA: TGTGCCAGCAGCGTAGGAGCGGGGGCCACGAACACCGGGGAGCTGTTTTTT. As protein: CASSVGAGATNTGELFF. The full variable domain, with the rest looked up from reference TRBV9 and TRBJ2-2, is DSGVTQTPKHLITATGQRVTLRCSPRSGDLSVYWYQQSLDQGLQFLIQYYNGEERAKGNILERFSAQQFPDLHSELNLSSLELGDSALYFCASSVGAGATNTGELFFGEGSRLTVL.

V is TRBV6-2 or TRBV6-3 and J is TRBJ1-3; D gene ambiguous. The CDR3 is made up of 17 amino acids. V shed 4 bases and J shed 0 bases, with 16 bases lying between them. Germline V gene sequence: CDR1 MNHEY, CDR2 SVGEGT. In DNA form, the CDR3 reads TGTGCCAGCAGTTCTCGACCTAACACCTACTCTGGAAACACCATATATTTT. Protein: CASSSRPNTYSGNTIYF.

In DNA form, the CDR3 reads TGTGCCAGCACGGAGATGGGGACTGAAGCTTTCTTT. Protein product: CASTEMGTEAFF. The chain couples TRBV2 to TRBJ1-1; D not resolved. V was shortened by 7 bases and J by 5 bases, with 11 bases between the two germline ends. The germline CDR1 and CDR2 sequences are SNHLY and FYNNEI. The CDR3 runs 12 residues. Together with reference TRBV2 and TRBJ1-1, the CDR3 gives the full variable domain: EPEVTQTPSHQVTQMGQEVILRCVPISNHLYFYWYRQILGQKVEFLVSFYNNEISEKSEIFDDQFSVERPDGSNFTLKIRSTKLEDSAMYFCASTEMGTEAFFGQGTRLTVV.

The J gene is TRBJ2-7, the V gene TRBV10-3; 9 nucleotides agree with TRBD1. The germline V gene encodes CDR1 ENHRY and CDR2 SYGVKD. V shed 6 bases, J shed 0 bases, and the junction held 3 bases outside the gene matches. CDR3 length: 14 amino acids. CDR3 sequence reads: CAIRGQGSSYEQYF. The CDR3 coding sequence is TGTGCCATCAGAGGACAGGGGAGCTCCTACGAGCAGTACTTC.